Listed here are 19 T cell receptor beta chains from one sample, sequenced in a study of blood T cells in healthy people across ages (dated by TCRdb to between 2014 and 2016). The library was prepared using 5' RACE. TCRdb lists the instrument as Illumina HiSeq 2500. The second PCR ran for roughly 6 to 11 cycles and used a J-beta primer mix along with a sample-barcoded 5' primer. TCRdb reworked the public reads: Q25 trimming with fastp, MiXCR clone assembly, productive beta chains retained. Each entry merges the rows of one CDR3 protein and shows their most common DNA and genes. This sample has over 450,000 distinct CDR3 sequences in its table, and 24% of those were observed once. Clones ranked in the top ten supply around 10% of the sample. This same sample was also taken into another study, of T cells of mothers and their children.

What was sequenced was blood. These receptors came from a boy between 10 and 17 years old in good health.

CDR3 sequence reads: CASSGEVAGSGNTIYF. For the CDR3, the DNA is TGTGCCAGCAGCGGCGAGGTAGCGGGCTCTGGAAACACCATATATTTT. The V call is TRBV2, the J call TRBJ1-3; D remains ambiguous. The CDR3 runs to 16 residues. V shed 6 bases and J shed 0 bases, with 15 bases lying between them. Per the germline V gene, CDR1 is SNHLY and CDR2 is FYNNEI.

The chain combines TRBV28 with TRBJ1-5; D perhaps matches TRBD1 (6 bases). The CDR3 has 14 amino acids. Germline V CDR1 and CDR2: MDHEN, SYDVKM. V lost 7 bases to trimming and J lost 0 bases, with 10 bases between them. The CDR3 loop reads CASTRGGSNQPQHF. The DNA for the CDR3 is TGTGCCAGCACGAGGGGGGGTAGCAATCAGCCCCAGCATTTT. Supplemented by reference TRBV28 and TRBJ1-5, the full variable domain reads DVKVTQSSRYLVKRTGEKVFLECVQDMDHENMFWYRQDPGLGLRLIYFSYDVKMKEKGDIPEGYSVSREKKERFSLILESASTNQTSMYLCASTRGGSNQPQHFGDGTRLSIL.

The chain joins TRBV12-3 or TRBV12-4 to TRBJ2-7, with 8 bases fitting TRBD1. The CDR3 is made up of 16 amino acids. After removal of 1 base from V and 2 bases from J, the junction contained 7 bases not matched to a gene. The CDR3 DNA reads as TGTGCCAGCAGTTTAGATAGAGGACAGGGAGCCTACGAGCAGTACTTC. It translates to CASSLDRGQGAYEQYF.

This clonotype was seen at least ten times. The chain uses TRBV5-1 and TRBJ2-6, with a weak D call TRBD1 (5 bases). Per the germline V gene, CDR1 is SGHRS and CDR2 is YFSETQ. The CDR3 totals 17 residues. Trimming cost V 4 bases and J 0 bases, with 14 bases left between them. The CDR3 spells CASSPAQGNSGANVLTF. The CDR3 DNA reads TGCGCCAGCAGCCCCGCTCAGGGTAACTCTGGGGCCAACGTCCTGACTTTC.

This clonotype was seen more than once but under ten times. The V call is TRBV20-1, the J call TRBJ2-7; D might be TRBD1 or TRBD2, each matching 5 bases. This CDR3 spans 15 amino acids. The V end was cut by 3 bases, the J end by 2 bases, with 17 bases between. Germline V lookup: CDR1 DFQATT, CDR2 SNEGSKA (reference sequence). CDR3 protein: CSASVVGRTPYEQYF. CDR3 bases: TGCAGTGCTAGTGTCGTGGGACGGACACCCTACGAGCAGTACTTC.

Concerning this clonotype: The junction differs from germline at one of its ends, possibly a read error. The chain uses TRBV11-2 and TRBJ2-3; 7 positions agree with TRBD2. Germline CDR1 SGHAT, CDR2 FQNNGV. This CDR3 region has 15 residues. The DNA of the CDR3 is TGTGCCTGCAGCTATATGGGGGAGGGGACAGATACGCAGTATTTT. Encoded protein: CACSYMGEGTDTQYF.

In DNA, the CDR3 is TGTGCCACCAGTGATCGGACTAGCGGGAGCTACGAGCAGTACTTC. Residues: CATSDRTSGSYEQYF. J is TRBJ2-7 and V is TRBV24-1; 13 bases align to TRBD2. Germline CDR1 KGHDR, CDR2 SFDVKD. Trimming cost V 3 bases and J 3 bases; bases outside gene matches: 1. CDR3 size: 15 residues.

V usage is TRBV27 and J usage is TRBJ1-4, with D uncertain. Trimming shortened V by 2 bases and J by 2 bases, and 18 bases separated the two germline ends. Germline loops: CDR1 MNHEY, CDR2 SMNVEV (reference sequence). The CDR3 length is 18 residues. The CDR3 region has the DNA TGTGCCAGCAGTTTAACTCGACGTGGGATTTCGACTAATGAAAAACTGTTTTTT. Residues: CASSLTRRGISTNEKLFF.

This clonotype appeared a few times. The chain carries TRBV29-1 and TRBJ2-3; TRBD1 matches 7 bases. CDR1 and CDR2 (germline): SQVTM, ANQGSEA. The V and J ends lost 2 bases and 2 bases, in that order; junction bases with no gene match: 4. The CDR3 is made up of 14 amino acids. This CDR3 is CSVELGQYTDTQYF. CDR3 bases: TGCAGCGTTGAACTGGGACAGTACACAGATACGCAGTATTTT.

In nucleotides, the CDR3 is TGTGCCAGCAGCTTCGGCGGGGGGGCCAGCTATGAGCAGTTCTTC. Its protein is CASSFGGGASYEQFF. The chain uses TRBV7-2 and TRBJ2-1; 9 bases fit TRBD2. Germline trimming cut 3 bases from V and 8 bases from J; bases unmatched to any gene: 8. The CDR3 contains 15 residues. CDR1 is SGHTA, CDR2 FQGNSA, per germline.

J is TRBJ1-1 and V is TRBV6-1, with D hard to call. Germline V gives CDR1 MNHNS, CDR2 SASEGT. V dropped 7 bases and J dropped 3 bases, with 9 bases sitting between them. CDR3 size: 12 residues. The CDR3 coding sequence is TGTGCCAGCATGTCGGGGTACACTGAAGCTTTCTTT. It specifies CASMSGYTEAFF.

This clonotype was seen only a few times. The gene calls are TRBV7-2 and TRBJ2-7, with 10 positions matching TRBD1. J was trimmed by 4 bases and V by 4 bases; bases with no gene match: 7. Germline values: CDR1 SGHTA, CDR2 FQGNSA. This CDR3 has 15 residues. Here the CDR3 reads CASSYRQGAVYEQYF. CDR3 sequence (DNA): TGTGCCAGCAGCTACCGACAGGGGGCGGTTTACGAGCAGTACTTC.

The V gene is TRBV12-3 or TRBV12-4, the J gene TRBJ1-1; 9 bases agree with TRBD1. The length of the CDR3 is 15 residues. V was pared by 4 bases and J by 7 bases, with 10 bases of the junction left unmatched. CDR3 in DNA: TGTGCCAGCAGTTCTCCCGGGACAGGGCTCTTTGAAGCTTTCTTT. Its translation: CASSSPGTGLFEAFF.

The rearrangement links TRBV2 to TRBJ2-3; 7 bases agree with TRBD2. Germline lookup yields CDR1 SNHLY and CDR2 FYNNEI. After removal of 3 bases from V and 4 bases from J, the junction contained 4 bases not matched to a gene. The CDR3 consists of 14 residues. In nucleotides, the CDR3 is TGTGCCAGCAGTGATACGGCGGGAGCAGATACGCAGTATTTT. Amino acids: CASSDTAGADTQYF.

J is TRBJ1-2 and V is TRBV20-1, with D perhaps matching TRBD1 (6 bases). Germline values: CDR1 DFQATT, CDR2 SNEGSKA (reference sequence). The length of the CDR3 is 13 residues. Trimming left V 2 bases short and J 4 bases short, with 11 bases between. The CDR3 DNA reads as TGCAGTGCTAGACAGGGGATTCTCTATGGCTACACCTTC. As protein: CSARQGILYGYTF.

This clonotype was detected a few times. The rearrangement uses TRBV6-6 and TRBJ2-3, with 8 bases fitting TRBD2. Germline CDR1 is MNHNY and CDR2 is SVGAGI (reference sequence). The CDR3 runs to 14 residues. V was pared by 6 bases and J by 4 bases, with 6 bases of the junction left unmatched. This chain's CDR3 is CASSGTRYPDTQYF. The CDR3 nucleotides read TGTGCCAGCAGCGGGACTAGATATCCAGATACGCAGTATTTT.

This clonotype has a handful of counts. The chain uses TRBV20-1 and TRBJ2-7; no clear D. CDR1 is DFQATT, CDR2 SNEGSKA, per germline (reference sequence). The CDR3 has 15 amino acids. V was pared by 0 bases and J by 2 bases, with 14 bases between. As DNA, the CDR3 is TGCAGTGCTAGAGATCCGTCGCTACTCACCTACGAGCAGTACTTC. Translated: CSARDPSLLTYEQYF.

The chain joins TRBV29-1 to TRBJ2-7; D is possibly TRBD1 (5 bases). V shed 3 bases and J shed 5 bases, with 11 bases lying between them. The CDR3 is 12 residues long. Looked up from germline, CDR1 is SQVTM and CDR2 is ANQGSEA. Written as DNA, the CDR3 is TGCAGCGTTGATGGGCAGGGCCACGAGCAGTACTTC. Translation: CSVDGQGHEQYF.

The CDR3 DNA is TGCGCCAGCAGCCCATTCCAGACAGACAACTATGGCTACACCTTC. Its protein is CASSPFQTDNYGYTF. The rearrangement links TRBV5-1 to TRBJ1-2; D is possibly TRBD1 (5 bases). Germline-derived CDR1 and CDR2 are SGHRS and YFSETQ. The CDR3 loop spans 15 amino acids. Trimming shortened V by 4 bases and J by 2 bases, and 15 bases separated the two germline ends. Combining the CDR3 with reference TRBV5-1 and TRBJ1-2 gives the whole variable domain KAGVTQTPRYLIKTRGQQVTLSCSPISGHRSVSWYQQTPGQGLQFLFEYFSETQRNKGNFPGRFSGRQFSNSRSEMNVSTLELGDSALYLCASSPFQTDNYGYTFGSGTRLTVV.